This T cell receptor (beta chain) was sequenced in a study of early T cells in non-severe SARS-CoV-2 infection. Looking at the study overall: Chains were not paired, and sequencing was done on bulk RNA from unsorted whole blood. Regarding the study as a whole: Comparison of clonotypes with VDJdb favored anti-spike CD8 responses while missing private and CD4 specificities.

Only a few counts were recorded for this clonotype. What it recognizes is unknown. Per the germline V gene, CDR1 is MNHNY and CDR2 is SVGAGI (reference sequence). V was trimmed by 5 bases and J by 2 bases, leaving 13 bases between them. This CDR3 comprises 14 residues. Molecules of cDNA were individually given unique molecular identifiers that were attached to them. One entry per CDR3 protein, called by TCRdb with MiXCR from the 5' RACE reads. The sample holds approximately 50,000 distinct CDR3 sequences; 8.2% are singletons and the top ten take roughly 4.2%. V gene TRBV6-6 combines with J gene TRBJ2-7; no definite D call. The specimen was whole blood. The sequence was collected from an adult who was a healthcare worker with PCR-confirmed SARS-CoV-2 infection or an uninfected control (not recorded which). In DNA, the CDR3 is TGTGCCAGCAGTGGTAACCGGGTCCCCTACGAGCAGTACTTC. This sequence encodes CASSGNRVPYEQYF.